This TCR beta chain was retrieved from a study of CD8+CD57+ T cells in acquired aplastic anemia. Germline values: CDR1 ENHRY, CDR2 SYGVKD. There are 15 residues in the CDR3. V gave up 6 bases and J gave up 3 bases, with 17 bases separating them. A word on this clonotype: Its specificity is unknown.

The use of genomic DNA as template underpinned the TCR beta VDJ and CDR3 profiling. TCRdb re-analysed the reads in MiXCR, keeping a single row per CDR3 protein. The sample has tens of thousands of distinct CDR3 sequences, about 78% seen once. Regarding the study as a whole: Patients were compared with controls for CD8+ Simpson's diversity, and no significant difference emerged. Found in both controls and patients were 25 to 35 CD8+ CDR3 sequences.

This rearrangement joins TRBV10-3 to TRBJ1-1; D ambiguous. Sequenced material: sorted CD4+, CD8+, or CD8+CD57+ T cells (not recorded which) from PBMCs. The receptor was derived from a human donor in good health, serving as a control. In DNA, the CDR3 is TGTGCCATCAGGCAGGACCCGGGCTGGGACACTGAAGCTTTCTTT. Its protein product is CAIRQDPGWDTEAFF.